Each of the 25 T cell receptor beta chains below was sequenced from the same sample in a study of blood T cells in healthy people across ages. A second PCR, run for about 6 to 12 cycles, used a sample-barcoded 5' primer plus a J-beta primer mix. TCRdb passed the 5' RACE reads through MiXCR, listing each CDR3 protein once. The sample has around 850,000 distinct CDR3 sequences; 35% to 40% are singletons. Sequencing input: blood. The receptors here all came from a man aged 18 to 29 in good health.

To note about this clonotype: A much more abundant neighbour one base away suggests this may be a read error. The gene calls are TRBV7-2 and TRBJ2-3, with TRBD2 matching 8 bases. Germline CDR1 and CDR2: SGHTA and FQGNSA. The CDR3 is made up of 15 amino acids. V dropped 5 bases and J dropped 4; count of bases not matched to a gene: 8. CDR3 protein: CASSRKVGLADTQYF. DNA of the CDR3: TGTGCCAGCAGCCGTAAAGTGGGACTAGCAGATACGCAGTATTTT.

The J gene is TRBJ2-5, the V gene TRBV7-2; D perhaps matches TRBD1 (6 bases). The germline V and J ends were trimmed by 5 bases and 4 bases, with 11 bases remaining between them. Looked up from germline, CDR1 is SGHTA and CDR2 is FQGNSA. This CDR3 has 13 residues. CDR3 nucleotide sequence: TGTGCCAGCAGCCGACCGACAGGAGAGACCCAGTACTTC. Protein sequence: CASSRPTGETQYF.

A few counts support this clonotype. The rearrangement joins TRBV3-1 to TRBJ2-1, with D unresolved. The DNA end favors TRBJ2-7, so the J call may be wrong. This CDR3 comprises 12 residues. Germline V lookup: CDR1 LGHDT, CDR2 YNNKEL (reference sequence). The CDR3 nucleotides are TGTGCCAGCAGCCATGCCTACAATGAGCAGTACTTC. Translating it yields CASSHAYNEQYF.

The chain links TRBV6-5 to TRBJ2-1; 8 nucleotides line up with TRBD2. Germline CDR1 and CDR2: MNHEY and SVGAGI. Trimming took 2 bases from V and 7 from J; bases not matched to a gene: 7. This CDR3 is built from 15 residues. CDR3 DNA: TGTGCCAGCAGTTACGGGCTAGCGGGTACTAATGAGCAGTTCTTC. This encodes CASSYGLAGTNEQFF.

This clonotype was picked up a small number of times. V gene TRBV4-1 combines with J gene TRBJ2-5; D is ambiguous. Trimming left V 0 bases short and J 4 bases short, with 9 bases between. The CDR3 runs to 14 residues. Per the germline V gene, CDR1 is MGHRA and CDR2 is YSYEKL. CDR3 sequence reads: CASSQELTPETQYF. The CDR3 region has the DNA TGCGCCAGCAGCCAAGAGCTGACCCCAGAGACCCAGTACTTC.

This clonotype was recorded once. Given a much more abundant clone one base away, this may be a read error. The V call is TRBV7-2, the J call TRBJ2-5; D gene ambiguous. The J call may be mistaken, given a closer DNA end match to TRBJ2-7. The germline V gene encodes CDR1 SGHTA and CDR2 FQGNSA. The CDR3 runs 15 residues. DNA for the CDR3: TGTGCCAGCAGCCTCCATCGTGCAGCCCCCAGCGAGCAGTACTTC. This codes for CASSLHRAAPSEQYF.

This clonotype was counted only a few times. V gene TRBV4-3 combines with J gene TRBJ1-2; D is undetermined. Trimming removed 0 bases from V and 0 bases from J, with 14 bases in between. CDR3 length equals 17 residues. Germline values: CDR1 LGHNA, CDR2 YSLEER. CDR3 protein: CASSQEVPGSTNYGYTF. For the CDR3, the DNA is TGCGCCAGCAGCCAAGAGGTTCCAGGCAGCACTAACTATGGCTACACCTTC.

A note on this clonotype: With a much larger clone just one base away, this may be a read error. This chain joins TRBV7-2 and TRBJ2-1; TRBD2 might be the D (5 bases). V was trimmed by 4 bases and J by 14 bases, leaving 12 bases between them. The length of the CDR3 is 11 residues. The germline gives CDR1 SGHTA, CDR2 FQGNSA. The CDR3 bases are TGTGCCAGCAGCTGTGGCGGAGCGGAGTTCTTC. It translates to CASSCGGAEFF.

This clonotype has just a few counts. V is TRBV27 and J is TRBJ2-2; possibly TRBD1 for D (6 bases). Deletions cut 3 bases from V and 4 bases from J, with 9 bases between. CDR1 is MNHEY and CDR2 is SMNVEV in the germline V gene (reference sequence). The CDR3 totals 14 residues. The CDR3 DNA follows: TGTGCCAGCAGTTTGGGGGACACCACCGGGGAGCTGTTTTTT. Translating gives CASSLGDTTGELFF.

This clonotype was found many times. The chain couples TRBV5-1 to TRBJ1-4; D may be TRBD1 (5 bases). The CDR3 sequence is 15 residues long. The germline gives CDR1 SGHRS, CDR2 YFSETQ. With 4 bases removed from V and 0 bases from J, the gap between germline ends came to 10 bases. CDR3 sequence reads: CASSRGDSTNEKLFF. The CDR3 DNA follows: TGCGCCAGCAGCCGAGGGGACTCAACTAATGAAAAACTGTTTTTT.

Ten or more counts support this clonotype. This sequence joins TRBV7-9 and TRBJ2-1, with D perhaps TRBD1 (5 bases). V dropped 1 base and J dropped 4 bases, with 11 bases sitting between them. CDR1 SEHNR and CDR2 FQNEAQ come from the germline V gene (reference sequence). This CDR3 is 15 amino acids long. The CDR3 region has the DNA TGTGCCAGCAGCTTAGAAGGGGCACTTTACAATGAGCAGTTCTTC. Translated: CASSLEGALYNEQFF.

This rearrangement joins TRBV15 to TRBJ1-5; D may be TRBD1 (5 bases). Germline CDR1 is LNHNV and CDR2 is YYDKDF (reference sequence). Trimming shortened V by 8 bases and J by 3 bases, and 8 bases separated the two germline ends. The CDR3 has 12 residues. The CDR3 spells CATRGANQPQHF. Written as DNA, the CDR3 is TGTGCCACCCGAGGGGCCAATCAGCCCCAGCATTTT.

This clonotype was detected only a few times. This chain uses TRBV12-3 or TRBV12-4 with TRBJ2-7; D possibly corresponds to TRBD2 (5 bases). V was cut by 8 bases and J by 7 bases, with 18 bases left in between. The CDR3 totals 13 residues. For the CDR3, the DNA is TGTGCCAGCCAGGTCCCTAATAGCGATGAGCAGTACTTC. Protein sequence: CASQVPNSDEQYF.

This clonotype was counted a few times. A much larger clone sits a single nucleotide away, making a read error possible. The chain employs TRBV4-2 and TRBJ2-5; 9 bases map to TRBD2. The CDR3 sequence is 16 residues long. Trimming at V came to 2 bases and at J to 11 bases, leaving 15 bases not matched to a gene. CDR1 and CDR2 (germline): LGHNA, YNFKEQ. In DNA form, the CDR3 reads TGTGCCAGCAGCCAAAATGGCGGGGGGGCTTTTGGTGAGCAGTACTTC. Translating gives CASSQNGGGAFGEQYF.

The J gene is TRBJ2-3, the V gene TRBV15; D is possibly TRBD2 (6 bases). This CDR3 contains 15 residues. Germline CDR1 is LNHNV and CDR2 is YYDKDF (reference sequence). V dropped 2 bases and J dropped 3 bases, with 12 bases sitting between them. The CDR3 reads CATSRIAVITDTQYF. CDR3 DNA: TGTGCCACCAGCAGAATAGCGGTGATAACAGATACGCAGTATTTT.

This clonotype was seen ten or more times. The rearrangement uses TRBV20-1 and TRBJ1-2; D might be TRBD1 (5 bases). V was cut by 6 bases and J by 8 bases, with 13 bases left in between. Germline V gene sequence: CDR1 DFQATT, CDR2 SNEGSKA (reference sequence). The CDR3 spans 11 residues. The CDR3 nucleotides are TGCAGTGCCCCCCGGGGGAAAGGCTACACCTTC. Its translation: CSAPRGKGYTF.

The V gene is TRBV29-1, the J gene TRBJ1-1, with a weak D call TRBD1 (6 bases). CDR1 and CDR2 (germline): SQVTM, ANQGSEA. Deletions cut 3 bases from V and 5 bases from J, with 19 bases between. The CDR3 spans 15 residues. DNA of the CDR3: TGCAGCGTTGATAGTTGGGAAAGAGGGGGGACTGAAGCTTTCTTT. This encodes CSVDSWERGGTEAFF. Using reference TRBV29-1 and TRBJ1-1 for the parts outside the CDR3, the full variable domain is SAVISQKPSRDICQRGTSLTIQCQVDSQVTMMFWYRQQPGQSLTLIATANQGSEATYESGFVIDKFPISRPNLTFSTLTVSNMSPEDSSIYLCSVDSWERGGTEAFFGQGTRLTVV.

This clonotype turned up a few times. This chain links TRBV15 with TRBJ1-6; D is perhaps TRBD1 (6 bases). The CDR3 has 14 residues. Germline assignment: CDR1 LNHNV and CDR2 YYDKDF (reference sequence). Trimming took off 0 bases at V and 7 bases at J, with 7 bases between the two ends. This CDR3 is CATSRDGGNSPLHF. The CDR3 coding sequence is TGTGCCACCAGCAGAGATGGGGGCAATTCACCCCTCCACTTT.

This clonotype showed up many times. The rearrangement links TRBV12-3 or TRBV12-4 to TRBJ1-2; weak D call: TRBD1 (6 bases). This CDR3 region has 13 residues. V was pared by 6 bases and J by 2 bases, with 10 bases between. CDR3 DNA: TGTGCCAGCAGACCTACAGGGAACTATGGCTACACCTTC. It is translated as CASRPTGNYGYTF.

There are a few counts of this clonotype. V and J are TRBV2 and TRBJ2-7, with D unresolved. Germline values: CDR1 SNHLY, CDR2 FYNNEI. The CDR3 runs to 12 residues. The V gene lost 8 bases and the J gene lost 0 bases, with 8 bases spanning the gap. This CDR3 is CASGGFSYEQYF. As DNA, the CDR3 is TGTGCCAGCGGCGGATTCTCCTACGAGCAGTACTTC.

This clonotype showed up just a few times. The V gene is TRBV5-5, the J gene TRBJ1-4, with unresolved D. The germline gives CDR1 SGHKS, CDR2 YYEKEE (reference sequence). V was trimmed by 0 bases and J by 3 bases, leaving 12 bases between them. This CDR3 region has 16 residues. DNA of the CDR3: TGTGCCAGCAGCTTGGAAGTATCACGGCCTAATGAAAAACTGTTTTTT. Its protein product is CASSLEVSRPNEKLFF.

This clonotype turned up a few times. The chain couples TRBV20-1 to TRBJ1-5; the D is unclear. Germline CDR1 and CDR2: DFQATT and SNEGSKA (reference sequence). CDR3 length: 14 residues. The V and J ends lost 5 bases and 0 bases respectively, with 11 bases between them. CDR3 sequence reads: CSAADGPSNQPQHF. CDR3 in DNA: TGCAGTGCTGCGGATGGGCCTAGCAATCAGCCCCAGCATTTT.

This clonotype turned up a few times. V usage is TRBV15 and J usage is TRBJ1-1; D is uncertain. Germline CDR1 is LNHNV and CDR2 is YYDKDF (reference sequence). V dropped 10 bases and J dropped 0 bases, with 18 bases sitting between them. This CDR3 spans 15 amino acids. The CDR3 here is CAITPRRDMNTEAFF. The CDR3 region has the DNA TGTGCCATCACTCCCCGTAGGGATATGAACACTGAAGCTTTCTTT.

The rearrangement joins TRBV15 to TRBJ1-1; D is undetermined. The germline gives CDR1 LNHNV, CDR2 YYDKDF (reference sequence). V dropped 2 bases and J dropped 8 bases, with 18 bases sitting between them. This CDR3 has 15 amino acids. The CDR3 DNA sequence: TGTGCCACCAGCAGAAGCCGCGGGAGGTCCGGAGAAGCTTTCTTT. It is translated as CATSRSRGRSGEAFF.

This clonotype was counted between two and nine times. The chain links TRBV20-1 to TRBJ1-4; no firm D call. The V and J ends lost 6 bases and 9 bases respectively, with 20 bases between them. Per the germline V gene, CDR1 is DFQATT and CDR2 is SNEGSKA (reference sequence). The CDR3 is 14 amino acids. The CDR3 is CSASSGGRYQKLFF. For the CDR3, the DNA is TGCAGTGCCTCATCTGGAGGGAGGTATCAAAAACTGTTTTTT.